This T cell receptor beta chain was identified in a study of blood T cells in healthy people across ages. Trimming stripped 2 bases from V and 0 bases from J, with 9 bases between. Germline V gene data show CDR1 as MNHNY and CDR2 as SVGAGI (reference sequence). The CDR3 runs to 15 residues. Total RNA was isolated from each sample in quantities of at least 6 micrograms. The use of a sample-barcoded 5' primer and a J-beta primer mix characterized a second PCR of roughly 6 to 12 cycles. Each cDNA molecule was tagged by a template-switch adaptor that had 12 random nucleotides. TCRdb re-called the 5' RACE reads through MiXCR, storing one row per CDR3 protein. Among about 2 million distinct CDR3 sequences, just under 50% were seen once, and the ten largest hold approximately 2.1%.

The chain has TRBV6-6 and TRBJ2-3; D is ambiguous. The TCR was taken from a woman aged 35 to 49 in good health. The sequenced material came from blood. CDR3 region: CASSYQRASTDTQYF. In DNA, the CDR3 is TGTGCCAGCAGTTACCAGCGAGCTAGCACAGATACGCAGTATTTT.